This T cell receptor (beta chain) was identified in a study of CD8 T cells in ankylosing spondylitis (dated by TCRdb to 2017 to 2019). About the investigation overall: T cell receptor beta repertoires were profiled in healthy donors and ankylosing spondylitis patients so that disease-linked TCR variants could be found. The whole study cohort included under 140 healthy donors and 25 ankylosing spondylitis patients. Samples of peripheral blood were taken, and for ankylosing spondylitis patients, synovial fluid was collected as well.

A remark on this clonotype: The target of this receptor is not known. No per-base quality is available; no much larger clone lies one base away.

Findings and caveats that apply to the study as a whole: A TCR beta motif made up of fewer than 10 highly homologous amino acid variants appeared to be characteristic of blood from ankylosing spondylitis patients. According to the report, matched synovial fluid samples from ankylosing spondylitis patients were significantly enriched for the disease-linked clones. In peripheral blood, the disease-linked clones were found at relatively low frequencies and had a CD8+ phenotype. Some TCR beta motif variants had previously been reported in synovial fluid and blood of reactive arthritis patients, which suggested common disease-initiation mechanisms.

Looking up the germline V gene yields CDR1 SGHRS and CDR2 YFSETQ. The CDR3 covers 14 residues, taking in both the cysteine and the phenylalanine. CDR3 DNA is the only sequence kept; it has 42 bases, read in frame from the first base. For this chain, trimming is 4 bases at the V end and 2 bases at the J end, and the number of junction bases without a gene match is 5. Data came from an Illumina HiSeq 2500. Quantitative 5'-RACE with molecular barcodes was the method used to prepare the TCR beta libraries. On the study's bioinformatics: A new computational method based on a probabilistic model of VDJ rearrangement was used to identify disease-linked TCR variants. TCRdb reprocessing: public reads trimmed at Q25 with fastp, clones called with MiXCR, in-frame beta chains kept. Identical CDR3 proteins give one entry, which carries the most common genes and DNA. TCRdb's processing, not the authors', yielded these V and J calls. The sample table shows some 270,000 distinct CDR3 sequences, and approximately 30% are seen once. 4% to 5% of the sample goes to the ten largest clones.

The clonotype originates from a male donor with ankylosing spondylitis or in good health (not recorded which). Sequencing used blood, either unsorted or a sorted T cell fraction (not recorded which). The rearrangement joined TRBV5-1 to TRBJ2-7; TRBD1 fits 8 bases in the junction. Read as DNA, the sequence is TGCGCCAGCAGCGAGGGACAGGTTCCCTACGAGCAGTACTTC. Its product reads: CASSEGQVPYEQYF.